Sequencing of this T cell receptor beta chain was carried out in a study of T cell changes during pregnancy in multiple sclerosis. CDR1 and CDR2 from the germline V gene are SGHTA and FQGNSA. The CDR3 covers 16 residues. Trimming pared 1 base from V and 8 bases from J, leaving 18 bases between. Data came from immunoSEQ multiplex PCR; TCRdb stores just in-frame clones and leaves some out. The sample lists about 69,000 clones, 85% to 95% occurring once. This TCR was sampled from a female donor in good health, enrolled as a control in a pregnancy study. Material: peripheral blood, obtained in the third trimester of pregnancy. The chain uses TRBV7-2 and TRBJ1-3; D perhaps matches TRBD1 (6 bases). This CDR3 is CASSLDGGGRVDTIYF. The CDR3 DNA follows: TGTGCCAGCAGCTTAGATGGGGGCGGCAGGGTAGACACCATATATTTT.